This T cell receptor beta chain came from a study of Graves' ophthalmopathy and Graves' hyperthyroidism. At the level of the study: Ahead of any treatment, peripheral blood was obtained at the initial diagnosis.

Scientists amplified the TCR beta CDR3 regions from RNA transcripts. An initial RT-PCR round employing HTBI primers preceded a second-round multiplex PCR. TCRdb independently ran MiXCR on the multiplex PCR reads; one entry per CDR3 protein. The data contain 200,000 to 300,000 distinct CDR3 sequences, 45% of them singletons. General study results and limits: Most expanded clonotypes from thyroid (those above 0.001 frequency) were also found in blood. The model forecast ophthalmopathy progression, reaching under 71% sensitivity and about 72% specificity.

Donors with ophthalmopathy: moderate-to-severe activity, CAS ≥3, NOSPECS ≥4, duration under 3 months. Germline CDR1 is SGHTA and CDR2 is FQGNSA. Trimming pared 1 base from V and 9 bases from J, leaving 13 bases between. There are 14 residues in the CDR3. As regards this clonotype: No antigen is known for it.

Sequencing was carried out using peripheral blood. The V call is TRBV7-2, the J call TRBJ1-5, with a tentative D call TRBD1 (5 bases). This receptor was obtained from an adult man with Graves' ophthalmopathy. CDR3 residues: CASSLVGNQGPQHF. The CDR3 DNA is TGTGCCAGCAGCTTAGTGGGAAACCAGGGGCCCCAGCATTTT.